The 13 T cell receptor beta chains reported below all come from one sample, sequenced in a study of CD8 T cells in ankylosing spondylitis (dated by TCRdb to about 2017). Summary of the overall study and its limitations: Blood from ankylosing spondylitis patients appeared to be characterized by a TCR beta motif made up of about 8 highly homologous amino acid variants.

No antigen has been identified for these receptors. Library generation was performed with 5' RACE. Sequenced on an Illumina HiSeq 2500. TCRdb reanalyzed the raw reads on its own, using fastp at Q25 for trimming and MiXCR for clone calling, and kept in-frame beta chains. For every CDR3 protein sequence, its rows merge into one entry that carries the most common genes and DNA. The sample contains a few hundred thousand distinct CDR3 sequences, 7.5% to 9% of them found a single time. The ten largest account for 13% to 15% of the sample. Sequenced sample: blood, either unsorted or a sorted T cell fraction (not recorded which). These receptors all stem from a male donor with ankylosing spondylitis.

The genes are TRBV5-5 and TRBJ2-7; TRBD1 matches 9 bases. Germline CDR1 SGHKS, CDR2 YYEKEE (reference sequence). V was pared by 4 bases and J by 6 bases, with 14 bases of the junction left unmatched. The CDR3 is made up of 16 amino acids. CDR3 coding DNA: TGTGCCAGCAGCCCGATACCTTCGGGACAGGGAGGCGAGCAGTACTTC. Amino acid sequence: CASSPIPSGQGGEQYF.

This clonotype occurred a few times. The V call is TRBV10-3, the J call TRBJ2-7; 7 bases line up with TRBD1. Losses at the gene ends were 3 bases for V and 2 bases for J; bases not matched to a gene: 4. The CDR3 is 14 amino acids. Germline CDR1 is ENHRY and CDR2 is SYGVKD. The CDR3 region has the DNA TGTGCCATCAGTGAATACAGGGGACCCTACGAGCAGTACTTC. Protein sequence: CAISEYRGPYEQYF.

V gene TRBV27 combines with J gene TRBJ1-2; D is unresolved. Germline CDR1 is MNHEY and CDR2 is SMNVEV (reference sequence). The length of the CDR3 is 12 residues. Trimming left V 8 bases short and J 7 bases short, with 14 bases between. The CDR3 protein is CASGEGVRGYTF. The CDR3 DNA sequence: TGTGCCAGCGGGGAGGGAGTGCGTGGCTACACCTTC.

The genes are TRBV3-1 and TRBJ2-4; no definite D call. V lost 0 bases and J lost 10, with 7 bases in between. There are 12 residues in the CDR3. The germline CDR1 and CDR2 sequences are LGHDT and YNNKEL (reference sequence). The CDR3, as DNA: TGTGCCAGCAGCCAAGAGGGTGAAATTCAGTACTTC. It yields the protein CASSQEGEIQYF. The full variable domain, completed using reference TRBV3-1 and TRBJ2-4, is DTAVSQTPKYLVTQMGNDKSIKCEQNLGHDTMYWYKQDSKKFLKIMFSYNNKELIINETVPNRFSPKSPDKAHLNLHINSLELGDSAVYFCASSQEGEIQYFGAGTRLSVL.

The chain couples TRBV15 to TRBJ2-2, with D perhaps matching TRBD1 (6 bases). V was clipped by 4 bases and J by 4 bases, with 13 bases between them. Germline CDR1 LNHNV, CDR2 YYDKDF (reference sequence). This CDR3 is built from 15 residues. The chain's CDR3 is CATSTLTGGTGELFF. The DNA for the CDR3 is TGTGCCACCAGCACCCTGACAGGTGGCACCGGGGAGCTGTTTTTT.

As DNA, the CDR3 is TGTGCCACCAGTGATCCCCGCTCTGGGGGAGGCGAAAAACTGTTTTTT. This translates into CATSDPRSGGGEKLFF. The V call is TRBV24-1, the J call TRBJ1-4; a weak D match, TRBD1 (5 bases). The germline gives CDR1 KGHDR, CDR2 SFDVKD. This CDR3 has 16 residues. Deletions cut 3 bases from V and 8 bases from J, with 18 bases between.

This clonotype was observed a few times. The chain uses TRBV5-1 and TRBJ2-2; weak D call: TRBD2 (6 bases). The CDR3 contains 16 residues. Germline V lookup: CDR1 SGHRS, CDR2 YFSETQ. Trimming pared 0 bases from V and 3 bases from J, leaving 12 bases between. The CDR3 sequence: CASSLGGDPDTGELFF. The CDR3 DNA is TGCGCCAGCAGCTTGGGGGGGGATCCGGACACCGGGGAGCTGTTTTTT.

V gene TRBV6-1 combines with J gene TRBJ1-1; 11 bases line up with TRBD1. This CDR3 is 15 amino acids long. Germline values: CDR1 MNHNS, CDR2 SASEGT. The J segment lost 5 bases and the V segment lost 6 bases, leaving 8 bases of the junction unmatched. The CDR3 DNA is TGTGCCAGCAGGGGGGTTGGACAGGGGGCGACTGAAGCTTTCTTT. It yields the protein CASRGVGQGATEAFF.

As for this clonotype: Its ends do not fully match the called genes, so a read error is possible. The chain has TRBV20-1 and TRBJ2-1, with 11 bases aligning to TRBD2. Germline V gives CDR1 DFQATT, CDR2 SNEGSKA (reference sequence). The CDR3 has 14 residues. CDR3 region: CSAPTSGRIDEQLF. The CDR3 DNA is TGCAGTGCTCCTACTAGCGGGAGAATTGATGAGCAGCTCTTC.

The J gene is TRBJ2-7, the V gene TRBV7-2; D is unresolved. The germline gives CDR1 SGHTA, CDR2 FQGNSA. V was trimmed by 5 bases and J by 0 bases, leaving 11 bases between them. The CDR3 is made up of 14 amino acids. The CDR3 coding sequence is TGTGCCAGCAGCCCGAACGGCCCCTCCTACGAGCAGTACTTC. This translates into CASSPNGPSYEQYF.

This clonotype was recorded at least ten times. This chain connects TRBV3-1 to TRBJ2-2; 10 bases align to TRBD1. V shed 3 bases and J 4 bases; nucleotides not matched to a gene: 5. The length of the CDR3 is 16 residues. The V gene's germline CDR1 is LGHDT and CDR2 YNNKEL (reference sequence). The CDR3 loop is CASSQPGTGATGELFF. CDR3 nucleotide sequence: TGTGCCAGCAGCCAGCCCGGGACAGGGGCCACCGGGGAGCTGTTTTTT.

The chain links TRBV27 to TRBJ1-1; D is uncertain. The CDR3 is made up of 13 amino acids. Germline loops: CDR1 MNHEY, CDR2 SMNVEV (reference sequence). Deletions cut 8 bases from V and 3 bases from J, with 13 bases between. The CDR3 reads CASRTAGYTEAFF. The CDR3 nucleotides read TGTGCCAGCCGCACTGCGGGGTACACTGAAGCTTTCTTT.

This clonotype was seen ten or more times. The chain has TRBV5-1 and TRBJ2-1; the match to TRBD2 covers 9 bases. This CDR3 is built from 15 residues. V lost 3 bases to trimming and J lost 3 bases; unmatched junction nucleotides: 4. The V gene's germline CDR1 is SGHRS and CDR2 YFSETQ. CDR3 nucleotides: TGCGCCAGCAGCTCCCTAGCGGGGAACTACAATGAGCAGTTCTTC. It specifies CASSSLAGNYNEQFF.